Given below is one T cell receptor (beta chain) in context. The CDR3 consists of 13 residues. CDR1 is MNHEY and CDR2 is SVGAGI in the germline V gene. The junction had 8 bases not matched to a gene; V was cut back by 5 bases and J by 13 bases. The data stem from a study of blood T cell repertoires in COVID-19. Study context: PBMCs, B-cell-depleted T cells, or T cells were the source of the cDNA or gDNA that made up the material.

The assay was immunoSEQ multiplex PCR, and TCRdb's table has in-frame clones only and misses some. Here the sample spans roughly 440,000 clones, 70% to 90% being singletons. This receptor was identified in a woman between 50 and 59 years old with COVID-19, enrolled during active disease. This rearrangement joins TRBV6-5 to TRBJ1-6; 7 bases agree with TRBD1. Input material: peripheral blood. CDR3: CASSTGQIYPLHF. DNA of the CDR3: TGTGCCAGCAGTACGGGACAGATCTACCCCCTCCACTTT.